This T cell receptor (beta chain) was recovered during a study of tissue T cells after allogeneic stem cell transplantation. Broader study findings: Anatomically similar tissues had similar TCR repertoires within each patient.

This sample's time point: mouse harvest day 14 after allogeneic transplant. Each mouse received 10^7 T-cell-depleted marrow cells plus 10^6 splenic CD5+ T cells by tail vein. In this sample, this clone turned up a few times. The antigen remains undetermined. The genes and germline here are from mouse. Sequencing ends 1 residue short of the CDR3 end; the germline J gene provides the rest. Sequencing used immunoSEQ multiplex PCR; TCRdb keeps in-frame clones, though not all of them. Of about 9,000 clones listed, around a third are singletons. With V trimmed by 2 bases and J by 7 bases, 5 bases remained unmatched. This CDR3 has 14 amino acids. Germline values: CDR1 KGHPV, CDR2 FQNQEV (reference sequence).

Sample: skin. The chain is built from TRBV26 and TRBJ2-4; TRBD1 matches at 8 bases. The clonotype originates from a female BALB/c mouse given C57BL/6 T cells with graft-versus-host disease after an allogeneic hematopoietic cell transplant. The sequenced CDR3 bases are TGTGCCAGCAGTCTGCAGGGGGCGAGAGACACCTTGTAC. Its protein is CASSLQGARDTLY. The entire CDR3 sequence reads CASSLQGARDTLYF.